This T cell receptor beta chain originates from a study of cytomegalovirus exposure and HLA in healthy donors. Findings of the study overall: In a later analysis, compared with equally common non-associated chains, HLA-associated beta chains were more expanded. TCR sequences were mostly rare, though some public TCRs occurred in many donors.

Note on this clone: The antigen is undetermined.

Healthy bone marrow donors made up the donors. Both 60 Vbeta primers and 13 Jbeta primers went into the PCR. The assay was immunoSEQ multiplex PCR, and TCRdb's table has in-frame clones only and misses some. The sample holds more than 100,000 clones; over 60% are singletons and the top ten take about 8.1%. The CDR3 covers 17 residues. From germline, CDR1 is LNHNV and CDR2 YYDKDF (reference sequence). Trimming cost V 3 bases and J 2 bases, with 16 bases left between them. The TCR comes from a woman aged 40 to 49 in good health and CMV-seropositive. The material sequenced was PBMCs. This sequence joins TRBV15 and TRBJ2-2, with D tentatively TRBD2 (6 bases). CDR3 sequence reads: CATSRPAFGGNTGELFF. CDR3 DNA sequence: TGTGCCACCAGCAGGCCGGCCTTCGGGGGTAACACCGGGGAGCTGTTTTTT. Full variable domain (rest looked up from reference TRBV15 and TRBJ2-2): DAMVIQNPRYQVTQFGKPVTLSCSQTLNHNVMYWYQQKSSQAPKLLFHYYDKDFNNEADTPDNFQSRRPNTSFCFLDIRSPGLGDTAMYLCATSRPAFGGNTGELFFGEGSRLTVL.